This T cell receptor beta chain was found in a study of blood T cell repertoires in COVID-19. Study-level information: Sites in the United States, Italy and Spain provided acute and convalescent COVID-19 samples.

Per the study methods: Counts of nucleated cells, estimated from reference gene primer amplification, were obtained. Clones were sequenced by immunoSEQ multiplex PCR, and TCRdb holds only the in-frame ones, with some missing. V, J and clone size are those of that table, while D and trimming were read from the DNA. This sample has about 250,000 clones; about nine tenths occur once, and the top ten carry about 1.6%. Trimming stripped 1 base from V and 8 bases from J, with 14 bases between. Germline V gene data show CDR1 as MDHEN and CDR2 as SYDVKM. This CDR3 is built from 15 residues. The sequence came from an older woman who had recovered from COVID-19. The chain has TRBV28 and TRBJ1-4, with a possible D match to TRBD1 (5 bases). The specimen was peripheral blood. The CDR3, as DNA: TGTGCCAGCAGTTTATTTGGCAGGGTCAGGGAAAAACTGTTTTTT. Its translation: CASSLFGRVREKLFF.